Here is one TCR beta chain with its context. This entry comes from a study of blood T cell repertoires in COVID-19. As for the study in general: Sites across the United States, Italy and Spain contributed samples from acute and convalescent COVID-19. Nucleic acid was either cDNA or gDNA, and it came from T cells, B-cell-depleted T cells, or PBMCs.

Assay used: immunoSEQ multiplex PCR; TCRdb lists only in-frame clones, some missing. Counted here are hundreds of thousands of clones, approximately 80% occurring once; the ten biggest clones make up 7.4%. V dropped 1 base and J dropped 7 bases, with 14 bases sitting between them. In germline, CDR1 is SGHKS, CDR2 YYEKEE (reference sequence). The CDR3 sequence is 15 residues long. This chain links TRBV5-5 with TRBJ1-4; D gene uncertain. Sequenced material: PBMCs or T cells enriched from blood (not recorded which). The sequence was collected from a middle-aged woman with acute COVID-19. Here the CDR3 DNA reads TGTGCCAGCAGCTTGATTTCCCTTGGGCGTGAAAAACTGTTTTTT. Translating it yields CASSLISLGREKLFF. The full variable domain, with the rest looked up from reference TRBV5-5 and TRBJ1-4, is DAGVTQSPTHLIKTRGQQVTLRCSPISGHKSVSWYQQVLGQGPQFIFQYYEKEERGRGNFPDRFSARQFPNYSSELNVNALLLGDSALYLCASSLISLGREKLFFGSGTQLSVL.